The 26 T cell receptor beta chains listed next were all sequenced from one sample in a study of T-cell memory formation after mild COVID-19 (dated by TCRdb to about 2021). Library preparation was by 5' RACE. Sequencer: Illumina NovaSeq 6000. TCRdb's own reprocessing of the public reads used fastp at Q25 and MiXCR and kept productive beta chains. When rows share a CDR3 protein, they turn into one entry using the most common DNA and genes. The sample contains 350,000 to 450,000 distinct CDR3 sequences, 20% of them found a single time. The ten largest clones take up more than 8% of the sample. The sequencing sample was made of PBMCs or a T cell subset sorted from them (not recorded which). The source is an adult woman who had mild COVID-19 (a few samples of this study predate the infection). The sample titles of this study are shuffled in the database, so cell type and time point are left out; the donor was told from shared clones.

About this clonotype: The junction departs from the called germline gene at one end, perhaps through a read error. V usage is TRBV4-1 and J usage is TRBJ1-2, with D uncertain. The length of the CDR3 is 14 residues. Germline CDR1 is MGHRA and CDR2 is YSYEKL. CDR3 loop: CASSQGSMDYGYTF. In nucleotides, the CDR3 is TGCGCCAGCAGCCAAGGAAGTATGGACTATGGCTACACATTC.

This chain uses TRBV27 with TRBJ2-7, with a tentative D call TRBD1 (6 bases). CDR3 length equals 14 residues. The germline gives CDR1 MNHEY, CDR2 SMNVEV (reference sequence). V lost 0 bases, J lost 4 bases, and 10 bases lay in between. The CDR3 DNA is TGTGCCAGCAGTTTATCCATGGACAGTTACGAGCAGTACTTC. This translates into CASSLSMDSYEQYF.

This clonotype was detected only a few times. This chain uses TRBV12-3 or TRBV12-4 with TRBJ2-5; tentative D call: TRBD1 (5 bases). CDR3 length: 15 amino acids. The V end was cut by 1 base, the J end by 1 base, with 10 bases between. CDR3 residues: CASSLGTLTQETQYF. The CDR3 bases are TGTGCCAGCAGTTTAGGGACACTAACCCAAGAGACCCAGTACTTC.

The V call is TRBV12-3 or TRBV12-4, the J call TRBJ1-5; 7 bases are a match to TRBD1. The CDR3 sequence is 13 residues long. J was trimmed by 6 bases and V by 5 bases; bases with no gene match: 4. CDR3 nucleotides: TGTGCCAGCAGTAACAGGGGTGGTCAGCCCCAGCATTTT. This gives the protein CASSNRGGQPQHF.

The table lists this clonotype with a few counts. The chain links TRBV18 to TRBJ1-4; possible D gene TRBD1, 5 bases. The germline gives CDR1 KGHSH, CDR2 LQKENI. V lost 4 bases, J lost 5 bases, and 14 bases lay in between. CDR3 length: 15 amino acids. DNA for the CDR3: TGTGCCAGCTCACGGGGAGTCAGGGAGAATGAAAAACTGTTTTTT. This sequence encodes CASSRGVRENEKLFF.

V is TRBV5-1 and J is TRBJ2-5, with 7 bases lining up with TRBD1. The ends lost 1 base at V and 7 bases at J; junction bases unmatched: 7. The CDR3 contains 14 residues. In germline, CDR1 is SGHRS, CDR2 YFSETQ. The CDR3 sequence: CASSLSSRTGTQYF. The CDR3 nucleotides are TGCGCCAGCAGCTTGAGCTCCAGGACAGGGACCCAGTACTTC.

This clonotype was seen more than once but under ten times. The V and J genes are TRBV6-6 and TRBJ2-7; D may correspond to TRBD1 or TRBD2 (5 bases each). The CDR3 runs to 16 residues. The germline V gene encodes CDR1 MNHNY and CDR2 SVGAGI (reference sequence). Trimming took off 2 bases at V and 0 bases at J, with 14 bases between the two ends. CDR3 nucleotides: TGTGCCAGCAGTTACCCCGGGGACGCCTACTCCTACGAGCAGTACTTC. Protein product: CASSYPGDAYSYEQYF.

In regard to this clonotype: The conserved phenylalanine or tryptophan is not found at the CDR3 terminus, so this likely reflects a read error. The chain uses TRBV5-1 and TRBJ2-1; 9 bases are a match to TRBD2. V shed 4 bases, J shed 3 bases, and the junction held 26 bases outside the gene matches. The CDR3 consists of 22 residues. The germline V gene encodes CDR1 SGHRS and CDR2 YFSETQ. CDR3 sequence (DNA): TGCGCCAGCAGCCTAGCCCGTCGTTTTGAAGAGGGCGGGAGGGCTGTCTACAATGAGCAGTTCTTA. Its protein product is CASSLARRFEEGGRAVYNEQFL.

This clonotype was detected only a few times. J is TRBJ1-6 and V is TRBV14; D uncertain. The CDR3 runs to 16 residues. Trimming shortened V by 1 base and J by 6 bases, and 13 bases separated the two germline ends. CDR1 is SGHDN and CDR2 is FVKESK in the germline V gene. This chain's CDR3 is CASSQGGSRVNSPLHF. In DNA, the CDR3 is TGTGCCAGCAGCCAAGGAGGGTCGCGGGTTAATTCACCCCTCCACTTT.

This clonotype was picked up a small number of times. J is TRBJ2-6 and V is TRBV10-3; no definite D call. V was pared by 4 bases and J by 1 base, with 8 bases between. This CDR3 has 15 amino acids. From germline, CDR1 is ENHRY and CDR2 SYGVKD. The CDR3 loop reads CAISGWDSGANVLTF. The CDR3 DNA reads TGTGCCATCAGTGGTTGGGATTCTGGGGCCAACGTCCTGACTTTC.

The chain uses TRBV20-1 and TRBJ2-3; 7 nucleotides align to TRBD2. Trimming cost V 6 bases and J 1 base; bases outside gene matches: 10. Germline V gene data show CDR1 as DFQATT and CDR2 as SNEGSKA (reference sequence). The CDR3 runs 15 residues. The CDR3, as DNA: TGCAGTGCAGCACCCGGGACTACCGGCACAGATACGCAGTATTTT. It encodes CSAAPGTTGTDTQYF.

This chain connects TRBV21-1 to TRBJ2-5; the table's D call, TRBD2, was not checked against the DNA. TRBV21-1 is listed as a pseudogene. This CDR3 contains 16 residues. CDR3 DNA sequence: TGTGCCAGCAGCAAAGAAGCGGATTCTATCCAAGAGACCCAGTACTTC. Residues: CASSKEADSIQETQYF.

This clonotype appeared a few times. CDR3 coding DNA: TGCAGCGTCGCCCGGGAGGGGGCATTAGGCTACACCTTC. Protein: CSVAREGALGYTF. V usage is TRBV29-1 and J usage is TRBJ1-2; TRBD1 matches at 7 bases. J lost 8 bases, V lost 6 bases, and 12 bases had no gene match. This CDR3 region has 13 residues. Germline CDR1 and CDR2: SQVTM and ANQGSEA.

V usage is TRBV27 and J usage is TRBJ2-7; the D gene is possibly TRBD2 (7 bases). CDR3 length equals 16 residues. Per the germline V gene, CDR1 is MNHEY and CDR2 is SMNVEV (reference sequence). The V end was cut by 3 bases, the J end by 3 bases, with 18 bases between. CDR3 DNA: TGTGCCAGCAGTTTTAAGGGAGGGGGTAGGCACTACGAGCAGTACTTC. Translated, it gives CASSFKGGGRHYEQYF.

There are a few counts of this clonotype. V is TRBV7-2 and J is TRBJ1-6; D gene uncertain. CDR1 SGHTA and CDR2 FQGNSA come from the germline V gene. This CDR3 is 16 amino acids long. V was pared by 4 bases and J by 5 bases, with 15 bases between. The CDR3 protein is CASSSPWGRNNSPLHF. The CDR3 DNA is TGTGCCAGCAGCTCCCCCTGGGGAAGGAATAATTCACCCCTCCACTTT.

This chain uses TRBV7-9 with TRBJ2-4; D might be TRBD1 (6 bases). CDR3 length equals 15 residues. Looked up from germline, CDR1 is SEHNR and CDR2 is FQNEAQ (reference sequence). Trimming pared 1 base from V and 2 bases from J, leaving 9 bases between. CDR3 protein: CASSLEGGSKNIQYF. In DNA form, the CDR3 reads TGTGCCAGCAGCTTAGAAGGGGGTTCCAAAAACATTCAGTACTTC.

The genes are TRBV29-1 and TRBJ2-5, with 9 bases aligning to TRBD2. V dropped 5 bases and J dropped 4; count of bases not matched to a gene: 8. The CDR3 has 14 residues. Germline V gene lookup returns CDR1 SQVTM and CDR2 ANQGSEA. CDR3: CSVRAGGPVETQYF. CDR3 DNA sequence: TGCAGCGTTAGGGCGGGAGGGCCCGTAGAGACCCAGTACTTC.

The chain employs TRBV6-1 and TRBJ2-3; the D gene is possibly TRBD2 (6 bases). Trimming left V 2 bases short and J 0 bases short, with 18 bases between. Germline-derived CDR1 and CDR2 are MNHNS and SASEGT. This CDR3 spans 18 amino acids. The CDR3, as DNA: TGTGCCAGCAGTGAATATTTTGGCGGGGCCACTAGCACAGATACGCAGTATTTT. Protein: CASSEYFGGATSTDTQYF.

This clonotype was seen a few times. CDR3 protein: CAIGGLSMETQYF. The CDR3 region has the DNA TGTGCTATTGGGGGACTGTCAATGGAGACCCAGTACTTC. V gene TRBV12-3 or TRBV12-4 combines with J gene TRBJ2-5, with D possibly matching TRBD2 (6 bases). The length of the CDR3 is 13 residues.

This clonotype has a handful of counts. The chain uses TRBV7-9 and TRBJ2-1; 15 nucleotides agree with TRBD2. Germline CDR1 is SEHNR and CDR2 is FQNEAQ (reference sequence). The J segment lost 5 bases and the V segment lost 4 bases, leaving 9 bases of the junction unmatched. The CDR3 covers 18 residues. CDR3 loop: CASSSGLAGGAKDNEQFF. CDR3 nucleotide sequence: TGTGCCAGCAGCTCGGGACTAGCGGGGGGCGCTAAGGACAATGAGCAGTTCTTC.

This sequence joins TRBV10-3 and TRBJ2-7, with 10 bases that match TRBD2. This CDR3 has 13 residues. Germline CDR1 ENHRY, CDR2 SYGVKD. Trimming took 8 bases from V and 5 from J; bases not matched to a gene: 6. CDR3 sequence (DNA): TGTGCCATCGGTTCTAGCGGGAGTAACGAGCAGTACTTC. Amino acids: CAIGSSGSNEQYF.

This chain joins TRBV19 and TRBJ1-5; 10 bases fit TRBD1. Unmatched junction bases numbered 9, after V lost 4 bases and J lost 6 bases. This CDR3 has 16 amino acids. Germline V lookup: CDR1 LNHDA, CDR2 SQIVND (reference sequence). The CDR3 loop is CASSSQGQGVSQPQHF. The CDR3 bases are TGTGCCAGTAGTAGTCAAGGACAGGGGGTAAGTCAGCCCCAGCATTTT.

In its sample, this clonotype was seen a few times. The CDR3 DNA sequence: TGTGCCAGCAGCGTTAGCGGGACCTTCTCCTACAATGAGCAGTTCTTC. Protein: CASSVSGTFSYNEQFF. The V gene is TRBV9, the J gene TRBJ2-1; 8 bases agree with TRBD2. The CDR3 is made up of 16 amino acids. Germline assignment: CDR1 SGDLS and CDR2 YYNGEE. The junction had 4 bases not matched to a gene; V was cut back by 2 bases and J by 0 bases.

In this sample, this clonotype turned up a few times. V usage is TRBV10-3 and J usage is TRBJ2-1; a weak D match, TRBD2 (6 bases). Trimming removed 7 bases from V and 8 bases from J, with 15 bases in between. This CDR3 region has 13 residues. Germline V CDR1 and CDR2: ENHRY, SYGVKD. The CDR3 coding sequence is TGTGCCATCAAGCAAGCGGAGGGGCATGAGCAGTTCTTC. It specifies CAIKQAEGHEQFF.

This clonotype was counted only a few times. This sequence joins TRBV5-1 and TRBJ1-4; TRBD1 aligns across 8 bases. V was pared by 1 base and J by 0 bases, with 2 bases of the junction left unmatched. Germline CDR1 SGHRS, CDR2 YFSETQ. The CDR3 extends over 16 amino acids. CDR3 in amino acids: CASSLQGAATNEKLFF. The CDR3 DNA follows: TGCGCCAGCAGCTTGCAGGGGGCTGCAACTAATGAAAAACTGTTTTTT.

The rearrangement links TRBV7-2 to TRBJ2-1; 15 bases agree with TRBD2. The CDR3 totals 16 residues. With 5 bases clipped from V and 12 bases from J, the junction kept 11 bases outside the gene matches. In germline, CDR1 is SGHTA, CDR2 FQGNSA. The CDR3 spells CASSPGGLAGGRRQFF. In DNA, the CDR3 is TGTGCCAGCAGCCCTGGGGGACTAGCGGGAGGAAGGAGGCAGTTCTTC.